The clone carrying this T cell receptor (beta chain) has a handful of counts. The V end lost 5 bases, the J end lost 4 bases, and 14 bases lay between the germline ends. Germline V gene data show CDR1 as SGHVS and CDR2 as FQNEAQ. This CDR3 is 14 amino acids long. Clones were read by immunoSEQ multiplex PCR, and TCRdb kept only the in-frame ones, dropping some. The sample lists about 730,000 clones, approximately 83% occurring once. The data derive from a study of shared T cell receptors in the human thymus. These data also featured in a second study, about human thymus T cells. That work adds: Thymic tissue was derived from resections collected during corrective heart surgery. Thymic and blood repertoires appeared to carry a bias in their V and J gene usage.

This receptor was identified in a girl under three years old with a congenital heart defect. Material for sequencing was thymocytes. This chain links TRBV7-8 with TRBJ2-5; D remains ambiguous. As DNA, the CDR3 is TGTGCCAGCAGCCCCCCCGACCGGGTAGAGACCCAGTACTTC. Its protein product is CASSPPDRVETQYF.